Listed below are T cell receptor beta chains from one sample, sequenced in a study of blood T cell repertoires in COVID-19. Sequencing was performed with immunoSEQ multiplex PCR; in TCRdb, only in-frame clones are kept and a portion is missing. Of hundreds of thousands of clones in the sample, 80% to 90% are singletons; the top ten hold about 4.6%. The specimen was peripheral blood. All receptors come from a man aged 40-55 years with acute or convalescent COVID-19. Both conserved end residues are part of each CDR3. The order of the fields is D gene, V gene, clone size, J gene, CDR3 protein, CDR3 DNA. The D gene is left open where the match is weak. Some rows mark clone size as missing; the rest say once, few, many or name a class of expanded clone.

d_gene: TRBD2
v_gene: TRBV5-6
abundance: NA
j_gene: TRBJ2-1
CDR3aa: CASSLGLAGNNEQFF
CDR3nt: TGTGCCAGCAGCTTAGGACTAGCGGGGAACAATGAGCAGTTCTTC

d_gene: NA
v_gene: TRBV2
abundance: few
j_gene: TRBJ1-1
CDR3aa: CASSAGMTRYEAFF
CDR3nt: TGTGCCAGCAGTGCAGGGATGACTCGATACGAAGCTTTCTTT

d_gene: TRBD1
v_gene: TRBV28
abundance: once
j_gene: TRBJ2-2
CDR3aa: CASSPGTGTLRGTGELFF
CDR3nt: TGTGCCAGCAGTCCAGGGACAGGGACCCTCCGGGGGACCGGGGAGCTGTTTTTT

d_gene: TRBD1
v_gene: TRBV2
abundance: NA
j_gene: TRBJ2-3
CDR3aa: CASSRDRSTDTQYF
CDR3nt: TGTGCCAGCAGCCGGGACAGGAGTACAGATACGCAGTATTTT

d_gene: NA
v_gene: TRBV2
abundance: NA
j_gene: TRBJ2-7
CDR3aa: CASSFLFISEQYF
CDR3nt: TGTGCCAGCAGTTTCCTTTTTATCTCCGAGCAGTACTTC

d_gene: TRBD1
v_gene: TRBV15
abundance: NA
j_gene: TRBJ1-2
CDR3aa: CATSRLTGDGYTF
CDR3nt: TGTGCCACCAGCAGACTCACAGGGGATGGCTACACCTTC

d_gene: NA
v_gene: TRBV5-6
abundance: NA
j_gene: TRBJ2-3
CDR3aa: CASSRPTSADTQYF
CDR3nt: TGTGCCAGCAGCCGACCTACTAGTGCCGATACGCAGTATTTT

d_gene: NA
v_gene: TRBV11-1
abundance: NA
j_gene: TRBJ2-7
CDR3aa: CASSDRELSSYEQYF
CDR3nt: TGTGCCAGCAGCGACCGGGAATTGAGCTCCTACGAGCAGTACTTC

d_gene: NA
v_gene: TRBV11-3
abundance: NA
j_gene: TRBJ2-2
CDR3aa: CASSWGGSTGELFF
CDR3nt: TGTGCCAGCAGCTGGGGGGGCAGCACCGGGGAGCTGTTTTTT

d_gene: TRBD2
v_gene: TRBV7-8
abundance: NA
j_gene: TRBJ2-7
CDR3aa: CASSLGTSGTEQYF
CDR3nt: TGTGCCAGCAGCCTGGGGACTAGCGGGACTGAGCAGTACTTC

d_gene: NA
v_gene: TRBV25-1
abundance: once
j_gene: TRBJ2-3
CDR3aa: CASSESRDRFTDTQYF
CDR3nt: TGTGCCAGCAGTGAATCAAGAGACAGGTTCACAGATACGCAGTATTTT

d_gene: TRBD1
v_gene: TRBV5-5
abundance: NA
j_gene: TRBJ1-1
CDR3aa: CASSSQGAHTEAFF
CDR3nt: TGTGCCAGCAGCTCACAGGGGGCTCACACTGAAGCTTTCTTT

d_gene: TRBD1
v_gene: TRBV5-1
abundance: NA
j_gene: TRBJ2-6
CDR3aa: CASGQGVLSGANVLTF
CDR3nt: TGCGCCAGTGGACAGGGGGTGCTCTCTGGGGCCAACGTCCTGACTTTC

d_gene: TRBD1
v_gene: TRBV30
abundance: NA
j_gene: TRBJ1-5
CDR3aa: CAWSQNLDRGRGNQPQHF
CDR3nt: TGTGCCTGGAGTCAGAACTTAGACAGGGGGCGCGGCAATCAGCCCCAGCATTTT

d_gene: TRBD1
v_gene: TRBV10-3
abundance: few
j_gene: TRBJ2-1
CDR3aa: CAITTTGINEQFF
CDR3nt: TGTGCCATCACCACGACAGGGATCAATGAGCAGTTCTTC

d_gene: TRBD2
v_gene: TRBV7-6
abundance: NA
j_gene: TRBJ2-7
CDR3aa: CASSLDTSGGASYEQYF
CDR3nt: TGTGCCAGCAGCTTGGATACTAGCGGGGGGGCTTCCTACGAGCAGTACTTC

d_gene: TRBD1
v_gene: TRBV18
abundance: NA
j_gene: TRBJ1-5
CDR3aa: CASSPMGQSNQPQHF
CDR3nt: TGTGCCAGCTCACCCATGGGACAGAGCAATCAGCCCCAGCATTTT

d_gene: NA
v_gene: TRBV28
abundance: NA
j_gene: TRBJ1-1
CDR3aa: CASGHSSEAFF
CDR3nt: TGTGCCAGCGGGCACTCCTCTGAAGCTTTCTTT

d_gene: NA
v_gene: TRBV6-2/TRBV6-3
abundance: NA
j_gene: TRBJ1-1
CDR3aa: CASSPQLELMKTEAFF
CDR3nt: TGTGCCAGCAGCCCTCAACTTGAGTTGATGAAGACTGAAGCTTTCTTT

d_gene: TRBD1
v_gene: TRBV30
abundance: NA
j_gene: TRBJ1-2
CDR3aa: CAWNTTPGQSRYTF
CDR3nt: TGTGCCTGGAACACTACCCCGGGACAGTCTCGCTACACCTTC

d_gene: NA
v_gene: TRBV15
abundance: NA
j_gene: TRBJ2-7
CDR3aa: CATSNTRDWISYEQYF
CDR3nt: TGTGCCACCAGCAACACCCGGGACTGGATCTCCTACGAGCAGTACTTC

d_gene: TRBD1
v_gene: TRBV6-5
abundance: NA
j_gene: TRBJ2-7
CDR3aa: CASGGPGQGVDEQYF
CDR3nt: TGTGCCAGCGGGGGCCCCGGGCAGGGGGTCGACGAGCAGTACTTC